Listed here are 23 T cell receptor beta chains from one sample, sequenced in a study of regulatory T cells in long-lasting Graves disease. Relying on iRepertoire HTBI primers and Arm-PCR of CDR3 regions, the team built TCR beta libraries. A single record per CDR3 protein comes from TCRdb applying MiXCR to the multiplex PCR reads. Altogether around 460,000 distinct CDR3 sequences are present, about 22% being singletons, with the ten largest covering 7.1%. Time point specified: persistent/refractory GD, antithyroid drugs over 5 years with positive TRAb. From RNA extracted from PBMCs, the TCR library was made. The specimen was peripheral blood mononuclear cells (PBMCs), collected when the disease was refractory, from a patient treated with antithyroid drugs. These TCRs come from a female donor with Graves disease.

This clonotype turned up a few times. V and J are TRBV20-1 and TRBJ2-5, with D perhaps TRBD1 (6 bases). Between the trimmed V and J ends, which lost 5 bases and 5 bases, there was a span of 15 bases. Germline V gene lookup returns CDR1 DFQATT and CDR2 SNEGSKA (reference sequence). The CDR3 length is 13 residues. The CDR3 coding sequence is TGCAGTGCTCCCCGGACAGTTTCGGAGACCCAGTACTTC. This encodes CSAPRTVSETQYF.

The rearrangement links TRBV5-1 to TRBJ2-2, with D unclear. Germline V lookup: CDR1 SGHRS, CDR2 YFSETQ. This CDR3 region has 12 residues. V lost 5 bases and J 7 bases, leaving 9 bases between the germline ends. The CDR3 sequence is CASRENGGELFF. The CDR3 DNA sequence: TGCGCCAGCAGGGAAAACGGCGGGGAGCTGTTTTTT.

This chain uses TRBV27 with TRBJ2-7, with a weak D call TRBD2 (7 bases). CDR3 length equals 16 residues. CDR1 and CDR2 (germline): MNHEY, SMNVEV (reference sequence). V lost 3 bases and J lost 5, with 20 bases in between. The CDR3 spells CASSLENSGGLHEQYF. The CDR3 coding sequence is TGTGCCAGCAGTTTGGAAAACTCGGGGGGCCTCCACGAGCAGTACTTC.

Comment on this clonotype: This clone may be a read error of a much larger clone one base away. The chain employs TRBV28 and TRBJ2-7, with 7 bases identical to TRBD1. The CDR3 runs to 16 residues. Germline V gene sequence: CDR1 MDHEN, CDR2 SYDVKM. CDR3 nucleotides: TGTGTCAGCAGGACAGGATTCCTATCGAGCTCCTACGAGCAGTACTTC. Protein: CVSRTGFLSSSYEQYF. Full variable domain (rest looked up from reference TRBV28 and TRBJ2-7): DVKVTQSSRYLVKRTGEKVFLECVQDMDHENMFWYRQDPGLGLRLIYFSYDVKMKEKGDIPEGYSVSREKKERFSLILESASTNQTSMYLCVSRTGFLSSSYEQYFGPGTRLTVT.

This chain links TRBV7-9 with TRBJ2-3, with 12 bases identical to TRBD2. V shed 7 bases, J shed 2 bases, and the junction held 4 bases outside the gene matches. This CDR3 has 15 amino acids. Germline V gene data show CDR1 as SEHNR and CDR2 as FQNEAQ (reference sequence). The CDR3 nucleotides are TGTGCCAGCAACCTAGCGGGAGGGAACACAGATACGCAGTATTTT. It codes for CASNLAGGNTDTQYF.

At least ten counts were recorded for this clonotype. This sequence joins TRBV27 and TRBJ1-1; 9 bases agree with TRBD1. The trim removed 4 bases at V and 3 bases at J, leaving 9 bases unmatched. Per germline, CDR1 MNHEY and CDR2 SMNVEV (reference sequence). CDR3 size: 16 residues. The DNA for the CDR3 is TGTGCCAGCAGTTCTCTCTACGGGACAGGGCACACTGAAGCTTTCTTT. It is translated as CASSSLYGTGHTEAFF.

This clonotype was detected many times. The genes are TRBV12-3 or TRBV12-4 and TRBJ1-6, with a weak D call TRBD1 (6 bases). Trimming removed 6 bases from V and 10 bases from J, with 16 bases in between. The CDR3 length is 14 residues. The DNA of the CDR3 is TGTGCCAGCAGACTAACAGGGCCGCAATCACCCCTCCACTTT. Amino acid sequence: CASRLTGPQSPLHF.

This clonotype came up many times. The CDR3 DNA reads as TGTGCCAGCATCCGGGACACCCTGAACTATGGCTACACCTTC. Translating gives CASIRDTLNYGYTF. This chain links TRBV2 with TRBJ1-2, with D perhaps TRBD1 (6 bases). Germline V CDR1 and CDR2: SNHLY, FYNNEI. V lost 7 bases to trimming and J lost 2 bases, with 14 bases between them. This CDR3 has 14 amino acids.

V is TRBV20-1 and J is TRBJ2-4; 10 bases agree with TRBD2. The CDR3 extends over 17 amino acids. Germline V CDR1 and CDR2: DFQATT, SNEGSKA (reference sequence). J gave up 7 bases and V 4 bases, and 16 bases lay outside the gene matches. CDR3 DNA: TGCAGTGCTACCCTGGCCCTAGCGGGAGAGGGGAGGAACATTCAGTACTTC. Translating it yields CSATLALAGEGRNIQYF.

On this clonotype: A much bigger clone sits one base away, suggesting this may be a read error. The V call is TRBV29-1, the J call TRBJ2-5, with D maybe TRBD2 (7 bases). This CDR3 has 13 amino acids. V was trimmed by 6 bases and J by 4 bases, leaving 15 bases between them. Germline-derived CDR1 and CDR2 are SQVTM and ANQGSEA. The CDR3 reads CSVPAGARETQYF. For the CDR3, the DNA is TGCAGCGTCCCGGCGGGGGCGCGAGAGACCCAGTACTTC.

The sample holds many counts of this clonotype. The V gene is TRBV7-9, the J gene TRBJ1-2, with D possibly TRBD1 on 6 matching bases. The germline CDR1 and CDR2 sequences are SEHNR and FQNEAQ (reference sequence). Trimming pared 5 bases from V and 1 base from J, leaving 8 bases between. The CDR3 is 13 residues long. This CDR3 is CASSKQGNYGYTF. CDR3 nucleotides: TGTGCCAGCAGCAAACAGGGTAACTATGGCTACACCTTC.

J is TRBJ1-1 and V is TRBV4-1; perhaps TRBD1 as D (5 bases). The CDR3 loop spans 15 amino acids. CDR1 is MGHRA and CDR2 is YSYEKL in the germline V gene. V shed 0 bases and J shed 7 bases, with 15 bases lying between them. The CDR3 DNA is TGCGCCAGCAGCCAAGAATCGGCAGGGCGAGGTGAAGCTTTCTTT. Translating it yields CASSQESAGRGEAFF.

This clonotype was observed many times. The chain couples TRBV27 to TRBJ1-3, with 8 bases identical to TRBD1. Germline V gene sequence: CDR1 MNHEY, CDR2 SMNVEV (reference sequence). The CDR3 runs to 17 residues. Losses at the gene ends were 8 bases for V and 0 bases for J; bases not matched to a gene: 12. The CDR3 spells CASDGTGGPRSGNTIYF. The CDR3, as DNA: TGTGCCAGCGATGGGACAGGAGGGCCTCGCTCTGGAAACACCATATATTTT.

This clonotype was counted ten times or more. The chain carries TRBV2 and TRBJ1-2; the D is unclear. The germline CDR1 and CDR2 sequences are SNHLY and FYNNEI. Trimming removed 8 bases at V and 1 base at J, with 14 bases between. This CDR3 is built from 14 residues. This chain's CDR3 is CASGWREDNYGYTF. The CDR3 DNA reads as TGTGCCAGCGGTTGGAGAGAAGATAACTATGGCTACACCTTC.

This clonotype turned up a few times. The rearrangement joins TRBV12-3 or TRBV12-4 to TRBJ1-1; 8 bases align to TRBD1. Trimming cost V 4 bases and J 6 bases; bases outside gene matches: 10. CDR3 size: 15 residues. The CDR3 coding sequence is TGTGCCAGCAGTTCCCTGACAGGGGTAATCGCTGAAGCTTTCTTT. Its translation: CASSSLTGVIAEAFF.

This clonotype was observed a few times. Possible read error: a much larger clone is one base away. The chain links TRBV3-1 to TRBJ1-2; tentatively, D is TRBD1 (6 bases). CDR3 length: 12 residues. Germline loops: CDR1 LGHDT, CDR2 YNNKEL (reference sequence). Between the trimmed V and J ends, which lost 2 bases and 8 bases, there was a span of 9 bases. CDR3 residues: CASSQTGSGYTF. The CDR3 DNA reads TGTGCCAGCAGCCAAACAGGGAGCGGCTACACCTTC.

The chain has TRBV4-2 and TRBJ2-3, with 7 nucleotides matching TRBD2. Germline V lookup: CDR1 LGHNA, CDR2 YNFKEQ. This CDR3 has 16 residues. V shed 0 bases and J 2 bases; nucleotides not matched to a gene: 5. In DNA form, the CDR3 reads TGTGCCAGCAGCCAAGATGGGAGCGGGACCACAGATACGCAGTATTTT. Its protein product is CASSQDGSGTTDTQYF.

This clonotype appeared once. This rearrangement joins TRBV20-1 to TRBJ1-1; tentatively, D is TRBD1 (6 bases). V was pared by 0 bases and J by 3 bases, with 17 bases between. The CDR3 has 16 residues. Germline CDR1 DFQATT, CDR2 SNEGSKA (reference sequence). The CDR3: CSAREPLGGWYTEAFF. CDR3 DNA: TGCAGTGCTAGAGAGCCACTAGGGGGTTGGTACACTGAAGCTTTCTTT.

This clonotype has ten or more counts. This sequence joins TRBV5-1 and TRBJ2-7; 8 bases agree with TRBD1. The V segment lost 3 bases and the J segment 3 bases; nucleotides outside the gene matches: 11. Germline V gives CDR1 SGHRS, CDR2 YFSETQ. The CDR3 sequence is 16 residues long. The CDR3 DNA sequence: TGCGCCAGCAGCTACGCATACAGGGGGGATCTCTACGAGCAGTACTTC. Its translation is CASSYAYRGDLYEQYF.

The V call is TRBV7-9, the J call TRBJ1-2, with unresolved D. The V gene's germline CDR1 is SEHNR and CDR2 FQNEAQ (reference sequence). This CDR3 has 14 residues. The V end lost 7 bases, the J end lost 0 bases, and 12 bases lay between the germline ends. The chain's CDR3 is CASTGGVPNYGYTF. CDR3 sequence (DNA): TGTGCCAGCACCGGTGGGGTCCCTAACTATGGCTACACCTTC.

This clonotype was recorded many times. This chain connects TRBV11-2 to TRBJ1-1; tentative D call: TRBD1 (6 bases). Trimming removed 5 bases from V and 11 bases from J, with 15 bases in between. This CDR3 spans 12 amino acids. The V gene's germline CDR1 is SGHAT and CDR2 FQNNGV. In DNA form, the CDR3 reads TGTGCCAGCAGCCTAGGGGGGGCGAGTGCTTTCTTT. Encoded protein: CASSLGGASAFF.

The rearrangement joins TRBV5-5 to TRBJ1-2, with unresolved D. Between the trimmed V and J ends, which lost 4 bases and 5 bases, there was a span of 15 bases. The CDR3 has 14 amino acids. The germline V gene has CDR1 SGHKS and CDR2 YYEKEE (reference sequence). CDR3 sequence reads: CASSVGRSLYGYTF. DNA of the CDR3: TGTGCCAGCAGCGTGGGCAGGTCCCTATATGGCTACACCTTC.

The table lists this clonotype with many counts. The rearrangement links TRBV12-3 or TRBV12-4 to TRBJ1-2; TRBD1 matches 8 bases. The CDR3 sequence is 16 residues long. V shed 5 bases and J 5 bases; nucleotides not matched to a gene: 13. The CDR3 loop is CASSPRGQGIQYGYTF. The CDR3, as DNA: TGTGCCAGCAGTCCCCGCGGACAGGGTATCCAATATGGCTACACCTTC.